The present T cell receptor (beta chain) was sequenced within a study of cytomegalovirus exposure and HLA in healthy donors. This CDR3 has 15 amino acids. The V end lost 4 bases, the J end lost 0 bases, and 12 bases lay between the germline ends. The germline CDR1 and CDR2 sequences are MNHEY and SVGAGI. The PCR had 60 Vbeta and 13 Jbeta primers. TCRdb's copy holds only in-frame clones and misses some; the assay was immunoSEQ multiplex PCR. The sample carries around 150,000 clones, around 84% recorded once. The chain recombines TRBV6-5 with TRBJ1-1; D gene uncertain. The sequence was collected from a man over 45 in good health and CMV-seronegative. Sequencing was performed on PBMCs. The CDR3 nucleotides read TGTGCCAGCAGTTCGAAGAGGGCCATGAACACTGAAGCTTTCTTT. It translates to CASSSKRAMNTEAFF.